Listed below are T cell receptor beta chains from one sample, sequenced in a study of CD8 T cells in Susac syndrome. MiXCR, run by TCRdb on the immunoSEQ multiplex PCR reads, gives a single entry per CDR3 protein. Among 95,000 to 150,000 distinct CDR3 sequences, 96% were seen once, and the ten largest hold 0.13% to 0.15%. The sample was CD4+ T cells from PBMCs. The receptor set was obtained from a human donor with Susac syndrome. Each CDR3 is given without its conserved first and last residue.

J	V	CDR3
TRBJ2-5	TRBV5-6	ASSLVGHQLETQY
TRBJ2-1	TRBV3-1	ASSTTGGSGNEQF
TRBJ1-1	TRBV5-4	ASRVDIAAGTEAF
TRBJ2-2	TRBV7-3	ASSLDRYTGELF
TRBJ2-3	TRBV29-1	SVDTSADTQY
TRBJ2-7	TRBV20-1	SAPGDGDEQY
TRBJ2-7	TRBV5-1	ASSLVQGRGEQY
TRBJ2-6	TRBV2	ASIPGQGSGANVLT
TRBJ1-3	TRBV2	ASRQVRSGNTIY
TRBJ1-3	TRBV19	ASSTPAGNTIY
TRBJ1-5	TRBV4-3	ASSQDLGQGASNQPQH
TRBJ2-3	TRBV30	AWSVHKTTDTQY
TRBJ2-1	TRBV20-1	SAQPLNEQF
TRBJ2-1	TRBV3-1	ASSQDFAGGPYNEQF
TRBJ2-2	TRBV14	ASSQEVTRRTGELF
TRBJ2-5	TRBV7-9	ASSLEGGPRRGQETQY
TRBJ1-5	TRBV20-1	SAYAGTSNQPQH
TRBJ1-5	TRBV6-2/TRBV6-3	ASSYATLGNQPQH
TRBJ2-5	TRBV7-9	ASSLARASGSETQY
TRBJ2-7	TRBV28	ASRPSGRAPYEQY
TRBJ2-5	TRBV29-1	SVEGGSETQY
TRBJ2-5	TRBV2	ASSEWGRAQY
TRBJ2-1	TRBV3-1	ASSQGNSRGEQF
TRBJ2-1	TRBV18	ASSPVRSSYNEQF
TRBJ1-2	TRBV7-2	ASSSRQSYGYT
TRBJ1-1	TRBV10-3	AIMTGLEAF